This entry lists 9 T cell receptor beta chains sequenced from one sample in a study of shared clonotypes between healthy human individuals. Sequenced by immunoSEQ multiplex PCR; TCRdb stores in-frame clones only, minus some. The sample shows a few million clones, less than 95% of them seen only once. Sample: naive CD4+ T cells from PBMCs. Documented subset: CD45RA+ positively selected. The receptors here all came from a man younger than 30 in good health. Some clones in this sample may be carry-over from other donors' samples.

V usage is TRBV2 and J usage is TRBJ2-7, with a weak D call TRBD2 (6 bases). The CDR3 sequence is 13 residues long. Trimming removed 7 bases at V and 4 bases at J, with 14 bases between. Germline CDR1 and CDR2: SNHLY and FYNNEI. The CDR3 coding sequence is TGTGCCAGCATCGGGACTGGAGTTTACGAGCAGTACTTC. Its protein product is CASIGTGVYEQYF.

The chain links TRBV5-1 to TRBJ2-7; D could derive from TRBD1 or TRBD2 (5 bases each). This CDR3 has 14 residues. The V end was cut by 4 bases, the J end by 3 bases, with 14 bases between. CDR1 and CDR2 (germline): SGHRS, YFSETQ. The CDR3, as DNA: TGCGCCAGCAGCGTGGGACCGACCATCTACGAGCAGTACTTC. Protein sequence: CASSVGPTIYEQYF.

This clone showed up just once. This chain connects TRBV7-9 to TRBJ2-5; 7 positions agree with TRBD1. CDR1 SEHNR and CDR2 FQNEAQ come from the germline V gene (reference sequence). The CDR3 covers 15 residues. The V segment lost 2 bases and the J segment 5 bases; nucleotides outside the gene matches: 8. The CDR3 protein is CASSLFTGVTETQYF. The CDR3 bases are TGTGCCAGCAGCTTATTTACAGGGGTCACGGAGACCCAGTACTTC.

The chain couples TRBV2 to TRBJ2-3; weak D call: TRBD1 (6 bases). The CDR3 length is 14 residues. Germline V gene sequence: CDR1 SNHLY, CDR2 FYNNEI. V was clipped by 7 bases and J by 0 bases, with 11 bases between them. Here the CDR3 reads CASIGGTSTDTQYF. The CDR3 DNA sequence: TGTGCCAGCATTGGGGGCACTAGCACAGATACGCAGTATTTT.

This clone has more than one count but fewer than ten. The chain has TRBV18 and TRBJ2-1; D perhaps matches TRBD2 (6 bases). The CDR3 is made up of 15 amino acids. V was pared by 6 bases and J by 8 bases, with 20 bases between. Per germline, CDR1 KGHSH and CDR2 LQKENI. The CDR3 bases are TGTGCCAGCTCGATCGGTAGCGGAAGAGGGGATGAGCAGTTCTTC. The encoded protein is CASSIGSGRGDEQFF. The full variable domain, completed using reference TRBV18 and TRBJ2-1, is NAGVMQNPRHLVRRRGQEARLRCSPMKGHSHVYWYRQLPEEGLKFMVYLQKENIIDESGMPKERFSAEFPKEGPSILRIQQVVRGDSAAYFCASSIGSGRGDEQFFGPGTRLTVL.

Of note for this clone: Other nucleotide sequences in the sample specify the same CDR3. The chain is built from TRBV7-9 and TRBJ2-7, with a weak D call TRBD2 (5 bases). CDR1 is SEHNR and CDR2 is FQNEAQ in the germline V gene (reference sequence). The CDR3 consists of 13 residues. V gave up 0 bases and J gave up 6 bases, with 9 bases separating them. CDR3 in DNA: TGTGCCAGCAGCTTAGCGGGAGTAGGCGAGCAGTACTTC. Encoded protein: CASSLAGVGEQYF.

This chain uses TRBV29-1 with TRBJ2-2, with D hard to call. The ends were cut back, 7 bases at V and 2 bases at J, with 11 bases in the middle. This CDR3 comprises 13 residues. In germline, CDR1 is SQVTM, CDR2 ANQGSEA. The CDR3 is CSGGTINTGELFF. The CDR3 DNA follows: TGCAGCGGAGGCACCATAAACACCGGGGAGCTGTTTTTT.

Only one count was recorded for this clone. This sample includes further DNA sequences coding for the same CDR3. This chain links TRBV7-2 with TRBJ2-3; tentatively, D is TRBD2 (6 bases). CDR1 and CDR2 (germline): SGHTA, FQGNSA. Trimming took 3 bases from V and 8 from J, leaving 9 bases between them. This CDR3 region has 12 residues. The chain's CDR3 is CASSLRRGTQYF. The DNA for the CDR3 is TGTGCCAGCAGCTTGCGGAGGGGTACGCAGTATTTT.

The CDR3 DNA reads TGTGCCAGCGCCCCGGCGGGCGGGAGCTCCTACAATGAGCAGTTCTTC. Translating gives CASAPAGGSSYNEQFF. This sequence joins TRBV11-2 and TRBJ2-1, with 7 bases lining up with TRBD2. Germline CDR1 reads SGHAT; CDR2 reads FQNNGV. The CDR3 consists of 16 residues. V shed 8 bases, J shed 0 bases, and the junction held 10 bases outside the gene matches. The whole variable domain, remainder taken from reference TRBV11-2 and TRBJ2-1, is EAGVAQSPRYKIIEKRQSVAFWCNPISGHATLYWYQQILGQGPKLLIQFQNNGVVDDSQLPKDRFSAERLKGVDSTLKIQPAKLEDSAVYLCASAPAGGSSYNEQFFGPGTRLTVL.